The T cell receptor (beta chain) under discussion was sequenced for a study of blood T cells in healthy people across ages. The study's findings and limits: Observed TCR beta diversity showed a strong correlation with the percentage of naive T cells as measured by flow cytometry.

Donors ranged from about 6 to 90 years old and were healthy Caucasians in Russia. Concerning this clonotype itself: Its antigen is not identified. Since a much larger clone is just one base distant, this may be a read error.

Through a sample-barcoded 5' primer and a J-beta primer mix, a second PCR was run for roughly 6 to 12 cycles. Samples each returned at least 2.5 million CDR3-containing paired-end reads. One entry per CDR3 protein, called by TCRdb with MiXCR from the 5' RACE reads. The sample records 790,000 or so distinct CDR3 sequences, roughly 46% being singletons. The origin of this receptor is a man older than 75 in good health. The sequenced sample consisted of blood.

The CDR3: CASSLDWTVQETQFF. CDR3 nucleotides: TGTGCCAGCAGCTTAGACTGGACGGTCCAAGAGACCCAGTTCTTC. V usage is TRBV7-7 and J usage is TRBJ2-1, with no clear D. The CDR3 runs 15 residues. Germline lookup yields CDR1 SSHAT and CDR2 FNYEAQ (reference sequence). Trimming shortened V by 1 base and J by 13 bases, and 20 bases separated the two germline ends.